Sequencing of this T cell receptor (beta chain) was carried out in a study of shared clonotypes between healthy human individuals. Findings and limits, study-wide: For sorted subsets, rarefaction showed incomplete sequencing despite large depth. Generation probabilities were higher for clonotypes shared across all four sorted-subset donors than for unshared ones.

It was at deep level that the assay was run. This table comes from immunoSEQ multiplex PCR, and its TCRdb copy is limited to in-frame clones, with some not included. The table shows roughly 2 million clones, with about 95% occurring only once. In the naive CD8 group, cells lacked CD45RO and were positively selected for CCR7, so terminally differentiated effector memory CD45RA+ cells were left out. Healthy adults negative for HIV, lacking recent acute infections or vaccinations, served as donors. To note about this clone: Its antigen is still unknown.

This CDR3 spans 14 amino acids. Trimming left V 2 bases short and J 0 bases short, with 8 bases between. Germline V gives CDR1 MDHEN, CDR2 SYDVKM. The sample was naive CD8+ T cells sorted from blood. This chain joins TRBV28 and TRBJ2-7; D unclear. The sequence was obtained from a man younger than 35 in good health. The CDR3 loop is CASSLTPSSYEQYF. As DNA, the CDR3 is TGTGCCAGCAGTTTAACCCCGAGCTCCTACGAGCAGTACTTC.